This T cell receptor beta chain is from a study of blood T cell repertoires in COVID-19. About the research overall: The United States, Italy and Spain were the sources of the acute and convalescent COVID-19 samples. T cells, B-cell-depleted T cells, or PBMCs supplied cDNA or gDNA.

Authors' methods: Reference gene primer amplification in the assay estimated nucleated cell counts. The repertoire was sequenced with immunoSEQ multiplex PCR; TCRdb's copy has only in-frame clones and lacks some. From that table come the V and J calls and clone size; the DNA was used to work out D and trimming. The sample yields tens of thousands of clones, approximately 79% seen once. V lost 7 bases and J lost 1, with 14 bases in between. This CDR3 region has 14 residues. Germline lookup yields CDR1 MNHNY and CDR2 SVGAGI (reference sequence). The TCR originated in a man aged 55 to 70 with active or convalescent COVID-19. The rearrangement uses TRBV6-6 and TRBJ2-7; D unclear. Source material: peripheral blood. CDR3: CASTSVGSSYEQYF. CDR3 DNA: TGTGCCAGCACCTCTGTTGGCAGTTCCTACGAGCAGTACTTC.